This TCR beta chain was retrieved from a study of blood T cell repertoires in COVID-19. Only in-frame clones appear in the TCRdb table, and some are missing; sequencing was by immunoSEQ multiplex PCR. The sample carries some 200,000 clones, 84% recorded once. With 4 bases removed from V and 1 base from J, the gap between germline ends came to 14 bases. The CDR3 is made up of 15 amino acids. Germline V gene lookup returns CDR1 SGHKS and CDR2 YYEKEE (reference sequence). The sequence was collected from a woman aged 45-65 years with active or convalescent COVID-19. The chain carries TRBV5-5 and TRBJ1-1; tentative D call: TRBD1 (6 bases). The sequenced sample was peripheral blood. CDR3 DNA sequence: TGTGCCAGCAGCCCTGAGGGCAGGGGGAACACTGAAGCTTTCTTT. The encoded protein is CASSPEGRGNTEAFF.